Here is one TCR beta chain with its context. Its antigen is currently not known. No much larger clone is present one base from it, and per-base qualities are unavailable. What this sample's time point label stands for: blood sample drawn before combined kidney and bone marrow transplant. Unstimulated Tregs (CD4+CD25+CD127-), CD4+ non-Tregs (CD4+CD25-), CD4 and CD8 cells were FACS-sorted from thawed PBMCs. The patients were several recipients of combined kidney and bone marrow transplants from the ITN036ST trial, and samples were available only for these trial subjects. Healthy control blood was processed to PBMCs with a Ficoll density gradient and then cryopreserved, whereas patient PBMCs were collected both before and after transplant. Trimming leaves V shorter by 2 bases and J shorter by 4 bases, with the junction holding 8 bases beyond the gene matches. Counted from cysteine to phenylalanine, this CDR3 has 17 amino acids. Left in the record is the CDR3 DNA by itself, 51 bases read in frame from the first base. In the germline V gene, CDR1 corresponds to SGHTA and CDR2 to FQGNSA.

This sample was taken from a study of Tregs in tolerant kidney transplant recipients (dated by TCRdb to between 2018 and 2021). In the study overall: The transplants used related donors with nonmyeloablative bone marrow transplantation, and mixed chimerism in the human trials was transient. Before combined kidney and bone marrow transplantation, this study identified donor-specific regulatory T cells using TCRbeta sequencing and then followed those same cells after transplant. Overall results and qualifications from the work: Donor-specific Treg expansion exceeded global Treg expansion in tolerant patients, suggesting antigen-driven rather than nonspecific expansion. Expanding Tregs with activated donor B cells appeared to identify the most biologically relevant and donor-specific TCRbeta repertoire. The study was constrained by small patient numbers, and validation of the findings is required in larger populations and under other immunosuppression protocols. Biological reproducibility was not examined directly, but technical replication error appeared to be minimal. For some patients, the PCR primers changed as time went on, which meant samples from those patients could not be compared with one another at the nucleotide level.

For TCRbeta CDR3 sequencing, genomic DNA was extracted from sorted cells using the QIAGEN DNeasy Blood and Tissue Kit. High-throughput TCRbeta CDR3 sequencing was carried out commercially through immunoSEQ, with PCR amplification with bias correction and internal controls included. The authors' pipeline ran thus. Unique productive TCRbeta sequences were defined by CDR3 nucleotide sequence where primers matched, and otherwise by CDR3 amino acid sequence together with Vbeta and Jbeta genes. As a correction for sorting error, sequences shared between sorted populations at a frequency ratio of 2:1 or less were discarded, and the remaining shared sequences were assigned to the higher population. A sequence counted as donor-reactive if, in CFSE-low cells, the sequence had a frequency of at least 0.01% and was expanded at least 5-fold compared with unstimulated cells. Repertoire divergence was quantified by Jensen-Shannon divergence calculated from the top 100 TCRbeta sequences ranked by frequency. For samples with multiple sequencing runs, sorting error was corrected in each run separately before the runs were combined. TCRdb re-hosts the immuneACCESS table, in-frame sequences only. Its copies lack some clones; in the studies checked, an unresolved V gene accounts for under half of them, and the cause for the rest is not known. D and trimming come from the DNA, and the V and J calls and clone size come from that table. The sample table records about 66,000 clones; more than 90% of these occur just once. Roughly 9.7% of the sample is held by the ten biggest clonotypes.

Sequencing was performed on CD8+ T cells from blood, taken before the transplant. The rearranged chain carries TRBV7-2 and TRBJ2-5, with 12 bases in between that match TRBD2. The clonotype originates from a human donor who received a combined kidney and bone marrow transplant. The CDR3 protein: CASSLPLLTSGGETQYF. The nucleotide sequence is TGTGCCAGCAGCTTACCTCTCCTGACTAGCGGGGGAGAGACCCAGTACTTC.